The clone carrying this T cell receptor beta chain was detected only a few times. Antigen unknown. This record comes from a study of vaccination effects on CD4 cells after COVID-19. Using viral peptide pools, the ViraFEST assay grew out antigen-specific CD4+ T cells prior to sequencing. With more than nine days of culture completed, CD4+ T cells were isolated. Prior SARS-CoV-2 infection was absent in the vaccine recipients, as shown by negative nucleocapsid antibodies. Two million PBMC were seeded per well and grown in the presence of about 9 IU/ml IL-2 and about 10 ug/ml peptides. Half-medium replacement with IL-2 medium occurred on days 3 and 7. Study results and caveats: Substantial clonal contraction characterized both infection- and vaccine-induced clones late after vaccination. Healthy vaccinees had only 1 of 255 vaccine-induced clones cross-react with common cold coronaviruses.

Trimming removed 3 bases from V and 2 bases from J, with 10 bases in between. There are 13 residues in the CDR3. CDR1 is GTSNPN, CDR2 SVGIG, per germline (reference sequence). The protocol was immunoSEQ multiplex PCR, while the TCRdb copy is restricted to in-frame clones and leaves out a portion. The data hold about 40,000 clones, with about 60% observed a single time. This TCR derives from a human donor who received a COVID-19 vaccine. The sequencing used CD4+ T cells from PBMCs cultured with HCoV-OC43 spike peptides, collected before COVID-19 vaccination. Subset defined: HCoV-OC43 spike overlapping peptide pool stimulation. V gene TRBV30 combines with J gene TRBJ2-5; D is possibly TRBD2 (5 bases). The CDR3 DNA is TGTGCCTGGAGCCTCCGGAGGCAAGAGACCCAGTACTTC. This codes for CAWSLRRQETQYF.